The subject of this entry is one TCR beta chain. Its antigen is not identified. This entry is derived from a study of OX40 agonist ivuxolimab in advanced cancers. Study-level information: One patient with hepatocellular carcinoma and two with cutaneous melanoma, three in all, had partial responses. Study-wide points: Expansion of clones was among the lowest in partial responders at 0.1-3.0 mg/kg.

Looked up from germline, CDR1 is MNHNS and CDR2 is SASEGT. The V and J ends lost 2 bases and 2 bases, in that order; junction bases with no gene match: 29. This CDR3 has 23 residues. TCRdb's copy holds only in-frame clones and misses some; the assay was immunoSEQ multiplex PCR. The repertoire holds approximately 44,000 clones, approximately 86% seen once, with approximately 13% in the top ten. The gene calls are TRBV6-1 and TRBJ2-5, with TRBD1 matching 7 bases. The material sequenced was CD4+ or CD8+ T cells sorted from blood, taken in a trial of the OX40 agonist ivuxolimab. This sequence originates from an adult with an advanced solid tumor such as melanoma, head and neck, liver or kidney cancer. The CDR3 DNA follows: TGTGCCAGCAGTGAAATACCCACAGGGGCTTATTTAGTGGGGAAAACTAAACAAGAGACCCAGTACTTC. The encoded protein is CASSEIPTGAYLVGKTKQETQYF.